Shown below are 6 T cell receptor beta chains from a single sample sequenced in a study of cytomegalovirus exposure and HLA in healthy donors. Amplification used 60 Vbeta primers and 13 Jbeta primers. The data were produced by immunoSEQ multiplex PCR, yet TCRdb's version contains in-frame clones alone and is incomplete. Here the sample spans around 130,000 clones, 81% being singletons. The specimen was PBMCs. These receptors all come from a woman aged 40-49 years in good health and CMV-seronegative.

This chain joins TRBV4-3 and TRBJ2-7, with D uncertain. The CDR3 is 14 amino acids. CDR1 and CDR2 from the germline V gene are LGHNA and YSLEER. The V gene lost 1 base and the J gene lost 4 bases, with 11 bases spanning the gap. Here the CDR3 DNA reads TGCGCCAGCAGCCAAGTCCCTGGCCCGTACGAGCAGTACTTC. This encodes CASSQVPGPYEQYF.

The table lists this clone with a few counts. The chain employs TRBV6-5 and TRBJ1-2; D is unclear. The V and J ends lost 2 bases and 2 bases respectively, with 6 bases between them. The CDR3 runs to 13 residues. Germline CDR1 is MNHEY and CDR2 is SVGAGI. CDR3: CASSYGENYGYTF. DNA for the CDR3: TGTGCCAGCAGTTACGGGGAGAACTATGGCTACACCTTC.

This rearrangement joins TRBV5-6 to TRBJ1-6; possible D gene TRBD1, 6 bases. Germline V gene sequence: CDR1 SGHDT, CDR2 YYEEEE. CDR3 size: 16 residues. Trimming pared 0 bases from V and 0 bases from J, leaving 7 bases between. The CDR3 spells CASSLADSSYNSPLHF. The CDR3, as DNA: TGTGCCAGCAGCTTGGCGGACAGCTCCTATAATTCACCCCTCCACTTT. Full variable domain (rest looked up from reference TRBV5-6 and TRBJ1-6): DAGVTQSPTHLIKTRGQQVTLRCSPKSGHDTVSWYQQALGQGPQFIFQYYEEEERQRGNFPDRFSGHQFPNYSSELNVNALLLGDSALYLCASSLADSSYNSPLHFGNGTRLTVT.

This chain connects TRBV19 to TRBJ1-1; TRBD1 might be the D (5 bases). V gave up 5 bases and J gave up 3 bases, with 10 bases separating them. CDR1 LNHDA and CDR2 SQIVND come from the germline V gene (reference sequence). The CDR3 covers 13 residues. This CDR3 reads CASSSRAYTEAFF. CDR3 sequence (DNA): TGTGCCAGTAGTTCCAGGGCTTACACTGAAGCTTTCTTT.

On this clone: One end of the junction fails to match germline, which may point to a read error. V and J are TRBV7-7 and TRBJ2-7; D is perhaps TRBD2 (7 bases). The CDR3 extends over 18 amino acids. Germline values: CDR1 SSHAT, CDR2 FNYEAQ (reference sequence). CDR3 sequence: CASSLVESRGGIFYEQYF. The CDR3 DNA is TGTGCTAGCAGCTTAGTGGAGAGTAGGGGGGGGATTTTTTACGAGCAGTACTTC.

This rearrangement joins TRBV5-4 to TRBJ2-3, with TRBD1 identical over 8 bases. V shed 1 base, J shed 0 bases, and the junction held 7 bases outside the gene matches. From germline, CDR1 is SGHNT and CDR2 YYREEE (reference sequence). This CDR3 is built from 17 residues. The CDR3 sequence: CASSLRDRRPSTDTQYF. The CDR3 DNA reads as TGTGCCAGCAGCTTGAGGGACAGGCGCCCTAGCACAGATACGCAGTATTTT.